These T cell receptor beta chains were read from a single sample in a study of CD8+CD57+ T cells in acquired aplastic anemia. Each CDR3 protein gets one entry after TCRdb re-called the reads with MiXCR. The table shows 90,000 to 120,000 distinct CDR3 sequences, with approximately 49% occurring only once. Sequenced sample: sorted CD4+, CD8+, or CD8+CD57+ T cells (not recorded which) from PBMCs. These receptor sequences come from a human donor in good health, serving as a control. CDR3s include the opening cysteine and the closing phenylalanine or tryptophan. D genes are given only for firm matches. Size is omitted from some rows. Given values are once, few, many or a class for expanded clones.

. | TRBJ1-2 | . | TRBV4-2 | TGTGCCAGCAGCCAAGAGCGGGGGGTTAATGGCTACACCTTC | CASSQERGVNGYTF
. | TRBJ1-2 | . | TRBV5-1 | TGCGCCAGCAGCTTGGAAGGGGTTGGCTACACCTTC | CASSLEGVGYTF
many | TRBJ2-7 | . | TRBV11-2 | TGTGCCAGCAGCTTATTCGCGGGACCCTACGAGCAGTACTTC | CASSLFAGPYEQYF
. | TRBJ1-1 | TRBD1 | TRBV27 | TGTGCCAGCAGTTCCCACAGGGGGGGCGTCGACACTGAAGCTTTCTTT | CASSSHRGGVDTEAFF
few | TRBJ1-2 | TRBD1 | TRBV6-5 | TGTGCCAGCAGTTCGGGACAGTTTTCTAGCTATGGCTACACCTTC | CASSSGQFSSYGYTF
. | TRBJ2-5 | . | TRBV7-9 | TGTGCCAGCAGCTTGAGGGGAGAGACCCAGTACTTC | CASSLRGETQYF
many | TRBJ1-6 | . | TRBV5-1 | TGCGCCAGCAGCTTGGGCGGACAGCTTAATTCACCCCTCCACTTT | CASSLGGQLNSPLHF
. | TRBJ1-1 | TRBD1 | TRBV29-1 | TGCAGCGTTGTGCAGGGGGTTTCATACACTGAAGCTTTCTTT | CSVVQGVSYTEAFF
. | TRBJ2-7 | . | TRBV19 | TGTGCCAGTAGTATAGACGCGGCTAGCTCCTACGAACAGCACTTC | CASSIDAASSYEQHF
. | TRBJ2-7 | TRBD2 | TRBV19 | TGTGCCAGTAGTATAGCGGGAGGAACCTACGAGCAGTACTTC | CASSIAGGTYEQYF
once | TRBJ1-2 | . | TRBV29-1 | TGCAGCGCTAGGATGGGGGGGCAAACCTTC | CSARMGGQTF
. | TRBJ2-3 | . | TRBV10-2 | TGCGCCAGAAGTGCCACAGATACGCAGTATTTT | CARSATDTQYF
. | TRBJ1-2 | . | TRBV9 | TGTGCCAGCAGCGTAGACAGGTACTATGGCTACACCTTC | CASSVDRYYGYTF
. | TRBJ2-3 | . | TRBV7-2 | TGTGCCAGCAGCAAACAGGGAGATACGCAGTATTTT | CASSKQGDTQYF
. | TRBJ1-6 | . | TRBV20-1 | TGCAGTGCTAGAGGTCAAGGGGACGCCAGATCTTATAATTCACCCCTCCACTTT | CSARGQGDARSYNSPLHF
many | TRBJ1-5 | . | TRBV19 | TGTGCCAGTACCGCAGAAGGGCAGCCCCAGCATTTT | CASTAEGQPQHF
. | TRBJ2-7 | TRBD2 | TRBV24-1 | TGTGCCACCAGTGCCGCCGGGGCGGGGGTCTACGAGCAGTACTTC | CATSAAGAGVYEQYF
. | TRBJ1-1 | TRBD1 | TRBV11-2 | TGTGCCAGCAGCCTCGACAGGGGGCGAACTGAAGCTTTCTTT | CASSLDRGRTEAFF
. | TRBJ1-6 | . | TRBV7-2 | TGTGCCAGCAGCTTACAGGGGCGCTATTCACCCCTCCACTTT | CASSLQGRYSPLHF
. | TRBJ2-7 | TRBD1 | TRBV5-4 | TGTGCCAGCAGCTTGGACAGGGGCTACGAGCAGTACTTC | CASSLDRGYEQYF
few | TRBJ2-7 | TRBD2 | TRBV7-2 | TGTGCCAGCAGCGGGAGGGCGTCCTACGAGCAGTACTTC | CASSGRASYEQYF
many | TRBJ1-1 | . | TRBV19 | TGTGCCAGTAAGAGGCGGGGATTCTTTAAATGGAAGAACACTGAAGCTTTCTTT | CASKRRGFFKWKNTEAFF
. | TRBJ1-1 | . | TRBV13 | TGTGCCAGCAGCTTAGGACACGCGAACACTGAAGCTTTCTTT | CASSLGHANTEAFF
. | TRBJ2-1 | . | TRBV6-1 | TGTGCCAGCACCGTTGTCGGGGGACTCCGCAATGAGCAGTTCTTC | CASTVVGGLRNEQFF
. | TRBJ1-2 | . | TRBV10-3 | TGTGCCAGCAGTTACGTCGCACAGTCCTATGGCTACACCTTC | CASSYVAQSYGYTF
many | TRBJ2-7 | TRBD1 | TRBV12-3/TRBV12-4 | TGTGCCAGCATCCCAGGGGGCCGCTACGAGCAGTACTTC | CASIPGGRYEQYF
. | TRBJ2-5 | TRBD2 | TRBV20-1 | TGCAGTGCTGGACTTGGGACTAGCGGGTTACAGACCCAGTACTTC | CSAGLGTSGLQTQYF
many | TRBJ2-7 | . | TRBV25-1 | TGTGCCAGCAGTGGGGGGGGCCGCATTAGCGAGCAGTACTTC | CASSGGGRISEQYF
many | TRBJ1-1 | . | TRBV27 | TGTGCCAGCAGTTTGCGGGGATCGACTGAAGCTTTCTTT | CASSLRGSTEAFF
. | TRBJ1-5 | TRBD1 | TRBV6-8 | TGTGCCAGCAGTCCCCGGACAGGGCTTAAGCCCCAGCATTTT | CASSPRTGLKPQHF
many | TRBJ2-3 | . | TRBV7-9 | TGTGCCAGCGGGGGGACGCGCACAGATACGCAGTATTTT | CASGGTRTDTQYF
once | TRBJ2-5 | TRBD2 | TRBV7-6 | TGTGCCAGCAGCTTAAGGCGGGAGGGAGAGACCCAGTACTTC | CASSLRREGETQYF
few | TRBJ2-2 | . | TRBV9 | TGTGCCAGCAGCGTAGACGGGGAGCTGTTTTTT | CASSVDGELFF
. | TRBJ1-2 | . | TRBV19 | TGTGCCAGTAGTAGGGGGCGCGGCTATGGCTACACCTTC | CASSRGRGYGYTF
. | TRBJ1-3 | TRBD1 | TRBV9 | TGTGCCAGCAGCGCCCCGGACAGGGCTGGAAACACCATATATTTT | CASSAPDRAGNTIYF
. | TRBJ1-1 | . | TRBV10-2 | TGCGCCAGCAGTGAGTCAAACACCCTCGACACTGAAGCTTTCTTT | CASSESNTLDTEAFF
few | TRBJ2-7 | . | TRBV9 | TGTGCCAGCAGCGTAGTTTACGAGCAGTACTTC | CASSVVYEQYF
. | TRBJ1-1 | TRBD1 | TRBV20-1 | TGCAGTGCTGCACGGACAGGGGACACTGAAGCTTTCTTT | CSAARTGDTEAFF
. | TRBJ2-3 | . | TRBV24-1 | TGTGCCACCAGGGATCTAGCAGATACGCAGTATTTT | CATRDLADTQYF
. | TRBJ1-2 | . | TRBV12-3/TRBV12-4 | TGTGCCAGCAGCAATACAGCGGGGAAGGATGGCTACACCTTC | CASSNTAGKDGYTF
. | TRBJ1-2 | TRBD1 | TRBV29-1 | TGCAGCGCCGGGACAGGTGGTTATGGCTACACCTTC | CSAGTGGYGYTF
many | TRBJ1-2 | . | TRBV4-3 | TGCGCCAGCAGCCAAGATCTCGGGGGCAGCTATGGCTACACCTTC | CASSQDLGGSYGYTF
. | TRBJ2-1 | TRBD2 | TRBV11-2 | TGTGCCAGCAGCTTAGTTCTAGCGGGGGGGCGGAATGAGCAGTTCTTC | CASSLVLAGGRNEQFF
. | TRBJ2-2 | . | TRBV24-1 | TGTGCCACCAGTCCTTCCAGGAACACCGGGGAGCTGTTTTTT | CATSPSRNTGELFF
many | TRBJ1-1 | . | TRBV9 | TGTGCCAGCAGCGTAGGTTGGAACACTGAAGCTTTCTTT | CASSVGWNTEAFF
many | TRBJ2-7 | TRBD2 | TRBV27 | TGTGCCAGCAGTACCCTACTAGCGACTGGTGAGACGTACGAGCAGTACTTC | CASSTLLATGETYEQYF
. | TRBJ2-5 | TRBD1 | TRBV7-2 | TGTGCCAGCGCCGGGGACAGGGTGGAGACCCAGTACTTC | CASAGDRVETQYF
. | TRBJ1-2 | . | TRBV25-1 | TGTGCCAGCAGTGCTAAGAACAGAGCTAACTATGGCTACACCTTC | CASSAKNRANYGYTF
. | TRBJ1-4 | . | TRBV15 | TGTGCCACCAGCAGAGGGCAGGTCACAAATGAAAAACTGTTTTTT | CATSRGQVTNEKLFF
. | TRBJ2-5 | TRBD2 | TRBV19 | TGTGCCAGTAGTACCTTAGCGGGGGGGCAGGAGACCCAGTACTTC | CASSTLAGGQETQYF
many | TRBJ2-1 | TRBD2 | TRBV5-6 | TGTGCCAGCAGCACGGGACTAGCGGGGCCCTACAATGAGCAGTTCTTC | CASSTGLAGPYNEQFF
many | TRBJ2-3 | . | TRBV5-1 | TGCGCCAGCAGCTTGGAGGGGGTTCAGGCAGATACGCAGTATTTT | CASSLEGVQADTQYF
many | TRBJ1-6 | . | TRBV4-1 | TGCGCCAGCAGCACTGCGGGCTATTCACCCCTCCACTTT | CASSTAGYSPLHF
. | TRBJ2-7 | . | TRBV4-3 | TGCGCGAGCAACGGGCCCGAATTTTCCTACGAGCAGTACTTC | CASNGPEFSYEQYF